Included here is one T cell receptor beta chain sequence, with context. As yet, its antigen is unknown. A multiplex PCR was run with 60 Vbeta primers and 13 Jbeta primers. Libraries were prepared by immunoSEQ multiplex PCR; TCRdb keeps only in-frame clonotypes and omits some of them. The sample has fewer than 250,000 clones, 80% to 85% seen once. The CDR3 spans 13 residues. V shed 6 bases and J shed 5 bases, with 13 bases lying between them. CDR1 and CDR2 (germline): MNHEY, SVGAGI. This sample is drawn from a study of cytomegalovirus exposure and HLA in healthy donors. Points from the study as a whole: The study reported that TCR beta sequences accurately predicted HLA-A and HLA-B alleles in most subjects.

The receptor was isolated from a woman in her forties in good health and CMV-seronegative. The chain employs TRBV6-5 and TRBJ1-2, with TRBD1 as a possible D gene (6 bases). What was sequenced was PBMCs. The DNA for the CDR3 is TGTGCCAGCAGGCCACAGGGTTTGTATGGCTACACCTTC. Translation: CASRPQGLYGYTF.